This entry lists 24 T cell receptor beta chains sequenced from one sample in a study of T cell changes during pregnancy in multiple sclerosis. Method: immunoSEQ multiplex PCR; TCRdb's copy keeps in-frame clones and lacks some. The sample lists some 60,000 clones; 80% to 95% were seen once. The sequencing used peripheral blood, collected in the third trimester of pregnancy. The receptors were sampled from a female donor in good health, enrolled as a control in a pregnancy study.

The CDR3 DNA sequence: TGTGCCAGCAGCCAACGAACTAGCGGGAGGGAGGGCGAGCAGTACTTC. This gives the protein CASSQRTSGREGEQYF. The V call is TRBV4-2, the J call TRBJ2-7, with TRBD2 identical over 13 bases. V lost 2 bases and J lost 6; bases outside the gene matches: 7. CDR3 length: 16 residues. Germline assignment: CDR1 LGHNA and CDR2 YNFKEQ.

This chain links TRBV7-8 with TRBJ1-5; no clear D gene. CDR1 and CDR2 from the germline V gene are SGHVS and FQNEAQ. V was pared by 7 bases and J by 5 bases, with 9 bases between. The CDR3 is 12 residues long. CDR3 sequence (DNA): TGTGCCAGCACCCCCGGGGATCAGCCCCAGCATTTT. It codes for CASTPGDQPQHF.

The chain uses TRBV7-8 and TRBJ2-7; 8 bases map to TRBD1. V lost 2 bases and J lost 4; bases outside the gene matches: 7. This CDR3 spans 15 amino acids. The germline CDR1 and CDR2 sequences are SGHVS and FQNEAQ. CDR3 coding DNA: TGTGCCAGCAGCTTAACGGACAGGGTAGTATACGAGCAGTACTTC. The encoded protein is CASSLTDRVVYEQYF.

This clone is a singleton in its sample. The CDR3 protein is CASSLTSPGGRYSPLHF. CDR3 in DNA: TGCGCCAGCAGCTTGACCAGCCCAGGGGGCCGATATTCACCCCTCCACTTT. V gene TRBV5-1 combines with J gene TRBJ1-6; 8 bases are shared with TRBD1. V dropped 1 base and J dropped 8; count of bases not matched to a gene: 11. CDR3 length equals 17 residues. Germline CDR1 reads SGHRS; CDR2 reads YFSETQ.

The sample holds one count of this clone. The rearrangement joins TRBV11-3 to TRBJ2-7; 7 positions agree with TRBD2. The V gene's germline CDR1 is SGHNT and CDR2 YENEEA. The CDR3 extends over 16 amino acids. V shed 5 bases and J 2 bases; nucleotides not matched to a gene: 12. Written as DNA, the CDR3 is TGTGCCAGCAGCCATCGGCGGGAGAGGGGTACCTACGAGCAGTACTTC. This sequence encodes CASSHRRERGTYEQYF.

Only a few counts were recorded for this clone. V usage is TRBV10-3 and J usage is TRBJ2-7; 9 bases line up with TRBD2. The ends lost 10 bases at V and 5 bases at J; junction bases unmatched: 6. This CDR3 has 12 amino acids. CDR1 is ENHRY and CDR2 is SYGVKD in the germline V gene. The chain's CDR3 is CASGLAFNEQYF. The CDR3 DNA sequence: TGTGCCAGTGGACTAGCGTTTAACGAGCAGTACTTC.

V is TRBV5-1 and J is TRBJ1-1, with unresolved D. This CDR3 contains 17 residues. Per the germline V gene, CDR1 is SGHRS and CDR2 is YFSETQ. Trimming stripped 0 bases from V and 1 base from J, with 16 bases between. CDR3 region: CASSLAGGGHGNTEAFF. CDR3 nucleotides: TGCGCCAGCAGCTTGGCCGGTGGTGGGCACGGGAACACTGAAGCTTTCTTT.

This clone was counted only a few times. The V and J genes are TRBV25-1 and TRBJ1-2; D possibly corresponds to TRBD1 (5 bases). The CDR3 spans 13 residues. Trimming took off 3 bases at V and 6 bases at J, with 11 bases between the two ends. Germline V gene data show CDR1 as MGHDK and CDR2 as SYGVNS. The CDR3 nucleotides are TGTGCCAGCAGTGAGCCAGGGATCGATGGCTACACCTTC. It yields the protein CASSEPGIDGYTF.

The chain combines TRBV10-2 with TRBJ2-1, with 11 bases aligning to TRBD1. V shed 7 bases and J 7 bases; nucleotides not matched to a gene: 18. The CDR3 spans 18 residues. The germline V gene has CDR1 WSHSY and CDR2 SAAADI. The CDR3 reads CASIVASKGQGVSNEQFF. For the CDR3, the DNA is TGCGCCAGCATTGTCGCGTCTAAGGGACAGGGGGTGAGTAATGAGCAGTTCTTC.

This chain links TRBV18 with TRBJ1-1; 7 bases fit TRBD1. Germline CDR1 reads KGHSH; CDR2 reads LQKENI. The CDR3 extends over 15 amino acids. V lost 5 bases and J lost 1; bases outside the gene matches: 7. CDR3 nucleotides: TGTGCCAGCTCAAGATCAGGGGGGAAGAACACTGAAGCTTTCTTT. Translated, it gives CASSRSGGKNTEAFF. Based on the CDR3 plus reference TRBV18 and TRBJ1-1, the full variable domain is NAGVMQNPRHLVRRRGQEARLRCSPMKGHSHVYWYRQLPEEGLKFMVYLQKENIIDESGMPKERFSAEFPKEGPSILRIQQVVRGDSAAYFCASSRSGGKNTEAFFGQGTRLTVV.

The chain carries TRBV11-3 and TRBJ2-3; D remains unclear. V lost 1 base and J 5 bases, leaving 7 bases between the germline ends. The CDR3 has 13 amino acids. In germline, CDR1 is SGHNT, CDR2 YENEEA. The CDR3 reads CASSLGPGDTQYF. CDR3 bases: TGTGCCAGCAGCTTAGGGCCGGGAGATACGCAGTATTTT.

The V and J genes are TRBV6-5 and TRBJ1-2; D is perhaps TRBD1 (6 bases). Trimming removed 5 bases from V and 0 bases from J, with 13 bases in between. The germline gives CDR1 MNHEY, CDR2 SVGAGI. This CDR3 has 15 residues. The CDR3 DNA reads TGTGCCAGCAGTCCCCGGACAGAAGCTAACTATGGCTACACCTTC. Its translation: CASSPRTEANYGYTF.

This chain connects TRBV7-3 to TRBJ1-1; no firm D call. The V end lost 0 bases, the J end lost 3 bases, and 11 bases lay between the germline ends. This CDR3 contains 15 residues. CDR1 and CDR2 from the germline V gene are SGHTA and FQGTGA. The CDR3 loop is CASSLTGMRDTEAFF. DNA of the CDR3: TGTGCCAGCAGCTTAACAGGGATGCGGGACACTGAAGCTTTCTTT.

The chain links TRBV4-3 to TRBJ1-2; 7 nucleotides align to TRBD1. CDR3 length: 16 amino acids. The trim removed 0 bases at V and 3 bases at J, leaving 7 bases unmatched. CDR1 is LGHNA, CDR2 YSLEER, per germline. The CDR3 region has the DNA TGCGCCAGCAGCCAAGACAGGGGGGCGGTATACTATGGCTACACCTTC. It specifies CASSQDRGAVYYGYTF.

This chain links TRBV6-5 with TRBJ2-5, with a weak D call TRBD2 (5 bases). Germline V CDR1 and CDR2: MNHEY, SVGAGI. The V and J ends lost 7 bases and 0 bases respectively, with 12 bases between them. This CDR3 is 14 amino acids long. CDR3 sequence (DNA): TGTGCCAGCACTTCCGGCGGGTACCAAGAGACCCAGTACTTC. This encodes CASTSGGYQETQYF.

V usage is TRBV4-3 and J usage is TRBJ1-1; perhaps TRBD1 as D (5 bases). Germline CDR1 reads LGHNA; CDR2 reads YSLEER. V was cut by 0 bases and J by 1 base, with 9 bases left in between. The CDR3 length is 15 residues. Here the CDR3 reads CASSQDAQGNTEAFF. The CDR3 DNA follows: TGCGCCAGCAGCCAAGACGCCCAGGGGAACACTGAAGCTTTCTTT.

J is TRBJ2-7 and V is TRBV19; TRBD1 agrees at 10 bases. J was trimmed by 5 bases and V by 6 bases; bases with no gene match: 7. Germline V gives CDR1 LNHDA, CDR2 SQIVND (reference sequence). The CDR3 runs to 14 residues. The CDR3 here is CASSRTGGFDEQYF. The CDR3 coding sequence is TGTGCCAGTAGCCGGACAGGGGGTTTCGACGAGCAGTACTTC. Looking up the rest from reference TRBV19 and TRBJ2-7 gives the full variable domain: DGGITQSPKYLFRKEGQNVTLSCEQNLNHDAMYWYRQDPGQGLRLIYYSQIVNDFQKGDIAEGYSVSREKKESFPLTVTSAQKNPTAFYLCASSRTGGFDEQYFGPGTRLTVT.

This chain connects TRBV28 to TRBJ1-1, with D possibly being TRBD1 (6 bases). V lost 4 bases to trimming and J lost 1 base, with 13 bases between them. The germline V gene encodes CDR1 MDHEN and CDR2 SYDVKM. CDR3 length equals 15 residues. The CDR3 region is CASSSPGHQNTEAFF. For the CDR3, the DNA is TGTGCCAGCAGTTCTCCGGGACACCAGAACACTGAAGCTTTCTTT. The variable domain in full, with the rest retrieved from reference TRBV28 and TRBJ1-1, is DVKVTQSSRYLVKRTGEKVFLECVQDMDHENMFWYRQDPGLGLRLIYFSYDVKMKEKGDIPEGYSVSREKKERFSLILESASTNQTSMYLCASSSPGHQNTEAFFGQGTRLTVV.

The chain joins TRBV29-1 to TRBJ2-7, with D perhaps TRBD2 (6 bases). V lost 4 bases and J 5 bases, leaving 12 bases between the germline ends. Germline values: CDR1 SQVTM, CDR2 ANQGSEA. The CDR3 is made up of 12 amino acids. CDR3 region: CSVGLGTDEQYF. The CDR3 region has the DNA TGCAGCGTTGGATTGGGGACTGACGAGCAGTACTTC.

The genes are TRBV30 and TRBJ1-2, with D hard to call. Germline values: CDR1 GTSNPN, CDR2 SVGIG (reference sequence). There are 12 residues in the CDR3. V lost 5 bases to trimming and J lost 5 bases, with 12 bases between them. DNA of the CDR3: TGTGCCTGGGAACCTGGCCCTTATGGCTACACCTTC. This sequence encodes CAWEPGPYGYTF.

This clone was seen once. The chain has TRBV5-6 and TRBJ2-5; TRBD1 agrees at 10 bases. Germline lookup yields CDR1 SGHDT and CDR2 YYEEEE. The J segment lost 8 bases and the V segment lost 4 bases, leaving 8 bases of the junction unmatched. The CDR3 contains 14 residues. The DNA for the CDR3 is TGTGCCAGCAGCGGGGGACAGGGGCGCGTTACCCAGTACTTC. Its protein is CASSGGQGRVTQYF.

The chain employs TRBV5-4 and TRBJ2-1, with TRBD2 identical over 8 bases. V lost 1 base to trimming and J lost 4 bases; unmatched junction nucleotides: 7. Per the germline V gene, CDR1 is SGHNT and CDR2 is YYREEE (reference sequence). The CDR3 consists of 16 residues. CDR3 bases: TGTGCCAGCAGCTTGTCTGCTAGCGGGTCGTACAATGAGCAGTTCTTC. Translating gives CASSLSASGSYNEQFF.

The chain recombines TRBV11-3 with TRBJ2-3, with 15 bases aligning to TRBD2. Germline CDR1 and CDR2: SGHNT and YENEEA. Trimming took 5 bases from V and 3 from J; bases not matched to a gene: 3. This CDR3 spans 16 amino acids. CDR3 residues: CASSPGLAGGTDTQYF. The CDR3 region has the DNA TGTGCCAGCAGCCCCGGACTAGCGGGAGGGACAGATACGCAGTATTTT.

The rearrangement joins TRBV19 to TRBJ2-7, with a possible D match to TRBD1 (5 bases). Trimming pared 6 bases from V and 2 bases from J, leaving 11 bases between. The CDR3 runs 13 residues. Germline V gene data show CDR1 as LNHDA and CDR2 as SQIVND (reference sequence). For the CDR3, the DNA is TGTGCCAGTAGCCCTCCAGGGACCTACGAGCAGTACTTC. This sequence encodes CASSPPGTYEQYF.